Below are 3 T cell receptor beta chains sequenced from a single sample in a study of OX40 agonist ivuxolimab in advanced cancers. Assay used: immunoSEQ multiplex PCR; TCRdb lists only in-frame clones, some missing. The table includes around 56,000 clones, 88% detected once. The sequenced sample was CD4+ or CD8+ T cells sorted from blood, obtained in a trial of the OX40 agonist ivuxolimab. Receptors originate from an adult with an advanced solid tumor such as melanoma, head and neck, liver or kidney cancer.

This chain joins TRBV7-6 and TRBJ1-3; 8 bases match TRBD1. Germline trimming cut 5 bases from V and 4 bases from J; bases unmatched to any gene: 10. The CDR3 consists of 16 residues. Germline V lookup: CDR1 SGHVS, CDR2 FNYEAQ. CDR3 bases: TGTGCCAGCAGCCCGGGGCAGGGGGCAGGAGGAAACACCATATATTTT. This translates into CASSPGQGAGGNTIYF.

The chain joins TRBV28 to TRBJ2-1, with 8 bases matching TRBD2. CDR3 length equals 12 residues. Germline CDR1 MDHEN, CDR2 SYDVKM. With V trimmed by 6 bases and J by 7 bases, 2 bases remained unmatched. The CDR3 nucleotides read TGTGCCAGCAGCCCTAGCGGGAATGAGCAGTTCTTC. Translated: CASSPSGNEQFF.

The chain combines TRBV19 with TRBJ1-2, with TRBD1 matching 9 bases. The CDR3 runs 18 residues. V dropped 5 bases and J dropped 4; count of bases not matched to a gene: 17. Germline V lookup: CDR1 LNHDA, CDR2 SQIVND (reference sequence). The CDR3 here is CASSPWGPGTGIGYGYTF. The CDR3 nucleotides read TGTGCCAGTAGTCCATGGGGTCCCGGGACAGGGATCGGCTATGGCTACACCTTC.